This T cell receptor beta chain comes out of a study of T-cell memory formation after mild COVID-19. Trimming cost V 3 bases and J 0 bases, with 6 bases left between them. Germline V gene sequence: CDR1 MDHEN, CDR2 SYDVKM. The CDR3 contains 14 residues. Libraries for TCRalpha and TCRbeta carried sample barcodes and unique molecular identifiers via 5'RACE. TCRdb re-called the 5' RACE reads through MiXCR, storing one row per CDR3 protein. In the table there are 200,000 to 250,000 distinct CDR3 sequences, roughly 10% of which are singletons. The sequenced sample consisted of PBMCs or a T cell subset sorted from them (not recorded which). The sequence derives from a man younger than 35 who had mild COVID-19 (a few samples of this study predate the infection). Cell type and time point are not known. V gene TRBV28 combines with J gene TRBJ2-4; D call uncertain. In DNA form, the CDR3 reads TGTGCCAGCAGTTTGAGACTAGCCAAAAACATTCAGTACTTC. It specifies CASSLRLAKNIQYF.